A selection of T cell receptor beta chains follows, all from one sample in a study of T-cell memory formation after mild COVID-19. TCRdb itself ran the 5' RACE reads through MiXCR, one entry per CDR3 protein. This sample has hundreds of thousands of distinct CDR3 sequences, with more than 20% found just once. The specimen was PBMCs or a T cell subset sorted from them (not recorded which). These receptors came from an adult woman who had mild COVID-19 (a few samples of this study predate the infection). Cell type and time point are not known. Both conserved end residues are part of each CDR3. Fields, in order: J gene, D gene, V gene, clone size, CDR3 protein, CDR3 DNA. The D gene is left open where the match is weak. Rows may omit the clone size; those that give it use once, few, many or a size class.

>TRBJ1-1|TRBD1|TRBV5-1|few
CASPNLDRGYTEAFF
TGCGCCAGCCCTAACCTGGACAGGGGTTATACTGAAGCTTTCTTT
>TRBJ2-3|TRBD2|TRBV9|-
CASSVRSGRTDTQYF
TGTGCCAGCAGCGTACGTAGCGGGAGAACAGATACGCAGTATTTT
>TRBJ2-3|TRBD1|TRBV27|few
CASSSLPGQGDTQYF
TGTGCCAGCAGTTCCCTCCCGGGACAGGGAGATACGCAGTATTTT
>TRBJ2-5|TRBD1|TRBV12-3/TRBV12-4|many
CASSLSGGLETQYF
TGTGCCAGCAGTTTATCAGGGGGCCTGGAGACCCAGTACTTC
>TRBJ2-3|-|TRBV24-1|-
CATSDQATVSTDTQYF
TGTGCCACCAGTGATCAGGCGACAGTTAGCACAGATACGCAGTATTTT
>TRBJ2-5|TRBD1|TRBV5-1|-
CASSLGGSNRGETQYF
TGCGCCAGCAGCTTGGGGGGTTCGAACAGGGGAGAGACCCAGTACTTC
>TRBJ1-2|-|TRBV2|-
CASSGETNYGYTF
TGTGCCAGCAGTGGGGAAACTAACTATGGCTACACCTTC
>TRBJ2-3|-|TRBV7-2|few
CASSWGLGGGPTDTQYF
TGTGCCAGCAGCTGGGGCTTAGGGGGGGGACCCACAGATACGCAGTATTTT
>TRBJ2-5|-|TRBV24-1|many
CATAWGGQGSKETQYF
TGTGCCACCGCCTGGGGGGGCCAGGGGTCCAAAGAGACCCAGTACTTC
>TRBJ2-7|TRBD1|TRBV7-7|few
CASSLGAGTGRGYEQYF
TGTGCCAGCAGCTTAGGGGCCGGGACAGGGAGAGGCTACGAGCAGTACTTC
>TRBJ2-2|-|TRBV27|-
CASSSSFGELFF
TGTGCCAGCAGTTCCAGTTTCGGGGAGCTGTTTTTT
>TRBJ2-3|-|TRBV29-1|-
CSVTQASSTDTQYF
TGCAGCGTGACCCAGGCATCTAGCACAGATACGCAGTATTTT
>TRBJ2-5|TRBD2|TRBV24-1|few
CATSAPGSGREETQYF
TGTGCCACCAGTGCCCCTGGTTCAGGGAGGGAAGAGACCCAGTACTTC
>TRBJ1-5|-|TRBV24-1|many
CATSVGNNQPQHF
TGTGCCACCAGTGTAGGGAATAATCAGCCCCAGCATTTT
>TRBJ2-7|-|TRBV12-3/TRBV12-4|few
CASSGGQFSTYEQYF
TGTGCCAGCAGTGGGGGGCAATTTAGCACCTACGAGCAGTACTTC
>TRBJ1-2|-|TRBV7-2|few
CASSLRQYGYTF
TGTGCCAGCAGCTTACGACAGTATGGCTACACCTTC
>TRBJ1-1|-|TRBV7-9|-
CASSKRQIEAFF
TGTGCCAGCAGCAAAAGACAAATTGAAGCTTTCTTT
>TRBJ2-1|-|TRBV5-1|many
CASSFDSPGHNEQFF
TGCGCCAGCAGCTTCGACAGCCCAGGGCACAATGAGCAGTTCTTC
>TRBJ1-2|-|TRBV7-2|many
CASSLGLPVRAVVFGSNYGYTF
TGTGCCAGCAGCTTGGGGCTCCCAGTAAGGGCGGTGGTTTTCGGGTCAAACTATGGCTACACCTTC
>TRBJ1-1|-|TRBV7-6|-
CASSIDGGLASSAFF
TGTGCCAGCAGCATTGACGGGGGGCTTGCGTCTTCGGCTTTCTTT
>TRBJ2-5|-|TRBV6-5|few
CASSPLAMSGAKETQYF
TGTGCCAGCAGTCCCCTCGCTATGTCAGGGGCGAAAGAGACCCAGTACTTC
>TRBJ2-3|TRBD2|TRBV6-2/TRBV6-3|few
CASSRAGRGTDTQYF
TGTGCCAGCAGCCGAGCGGGACGGGGCACAGATACGCAGTATTTT
>TRBJ2-5|-|TRBV7-6|few
CASSSTPLLLDQETQYF
TGTGCCAGCAGCTCGACCCCCCTATTACTAGACCAAGAGACCCAGTACTTC
>TRBJ2-2|-|TRBV30|-
CAWRGLALTSGELFF
TGTGCCTGGCGGGGGCTAGCGTTGACGTCCGGGGAGCTGTTTTTT
>TRBJ2-3|-|TRBV5-6|few
CASSLGNTQYF
TGTGCCAGCAGCTTGGGTAATACGCAGTATTTT
>TRBJ2-5|TRBD1|TRBV14|-
CASSRRTGALETQYF
TGTGCCAGCAGCCGTCGGACAGGGGCATTGGAGACCCAGTACTTC
>TRBJ1-2|-|TRBV27|-
CASSLGGRFGYTF
TGTGCCAGCAGTTTAGGGGGGCGTTTTGGCTACACCTTC
>TRBJ2-1|TRBD1|TRBV7-8|-
CASSPDRVKGNEQFF
TGTGCCAGCAGCCCAGACAGGGTGAAAGGCAATGAGCAGTTCTTC
>TRBJ2-1|TRBD2|TRBV7-3|few
CASSSRPLAGYNEQFF
TGTGCCAGCAGCTCCCGCCCTCTAGCGGGGTACAATGAGCAGTTCTTC
>TRBJ1-5|TRBD1|TRBV7-8|once
CASSSRHQQGARQPQHF
TGTGCCAGCAGCTCCCGTCACCAACAGGGGGCAAGGCAGCCCCAGCATTTT
>TRBJ2-7|-|TRBV7-9|few
CASSANGQSYEQYF
TGTGCCAGCAGCGCAAACGGGCAATCCTACGAGCAGTACTTC
>TRBJ2-1|-|TRBV4-3|-
CASSQDLLRGAVYNEQFF
TGCGCCAGCAGCCAAGATCTCTTGAGGGGAGCGGTCTACAATGAGCAGTTCTTC
>TRBJ2-3|-|TRBV27|few
CASSLMYWDTQYF
TGTGCCAGCAGTTTAATGTATTGGGATACGCAGTATTTT
>TRBJ2-7|-|TRBV6-1|-
CASSGPAGLYEQYF
TGTGCCAGCAGTGGACCCGCCGGCCTCTACGAGCAGTACTTC
>TRBJ2-7|TRBD2|TRBV4-3|-
CASSQERKSGRRGEQYF
TGCGCCAGCAGCCAAGAGAGGAAAAGCGGGAGGAGGGGAGAGCAGTACTTC
>TRBJ2-7|-|TRBV10-3|-
CAISVTTRNEQYF
TGTGCCATCAGCGTTACTACTAGGAACGAGCAGTACTTC
>TRBJ1-4|-|TRBV15|-
CATSRRTATNEKLFF
TGTGCCACCAGCAGACGGACAGCAACTAATGAAAAACTGTTTTTT
>TRBJ2-3|TRBD2|TRBV7-9|-
CASSSSGTRATDTQYF
TGTGCCAGCAGCAGCTCCGGGACTAGAGCCACAGATACGCAGTATTTT
>TRBJ2-1|-|TRBV15|-
CATSGRGYTEQFF
TGTGCCACCAGCGGGAGAGGGTACACTGAGCAGTTCTTC
>TRBJ2-7|-|TRBV21-1|-
CASSTLLAGDNYEQYF
TGTGCCAGCAGCACCCTGCTAGCGGGGGATAACTACGAGCAGTACTTC
>TRBJ2-1|TRBD2|TRBV24-1|few
CATARTASGSNEQFF
TGTGCCACCGCGCGAACGGCTAGCGGGAGCAATGAGCAGTTCTTC
>TRBJ2-5|-|TRBV29-1|few
CSVGVGGGFLQYF
TGCAGCGTTGGCGTAGGCGGGGGCTTTTTACAGTACTTC
>TRBJ2-5|-|TRBV5-5|-
CASSLGGVTETQYF
TGTGCCAGCAGCTTGGGAGGGGTCACGGAGACCCAGTACTTC
>TRBJ2-1|TRBD2|TRBV3-1|-
CASSRSGLAGRLLVYNEQFF
TGTGCCAGCAGCCGTTCGGGACTAGCGGGACGCCTTCTCGTGTACAATGAGCAGTTCTTC
>TRBJ2-3|TRBD2|TRBV29-1|-
CSVDFSGGAGDTQYF
TGCAGCGTTGATTTTAGCGGGGGGGCCGGAGATACGCAGTATTTT
>TRBJ1-2|-|TRBV6-6|-
CASSYDGDGYTF
TGTGCCAGCAGTTACGACGGGGATGGCTACACCTTC
>TRBJ2-7|-|TRBV3-1|-
CASSQGKYEQYF
TGTGCCAGCAGCCAAGGAAAGTACGAGCAGTACTTC
>TRBJ2-3|TRBD1|TRBV19|-
CASSTTGGTTDTQYF
TGTGCCAGTAGTACGACAGGGGGTACAACGGATACGCAGTATTTT